The 10 T cell receptor beta chains below come from one sample, sequenced in a study of blood T cell repertoires in COVID-19. Sequenced by immunoSEQ multiplex PCR; TCRdb stores in-frame clones only, minus some. The data contain about 240,000 clones, about 80% of them singletons. The sample comprised peripheral blood. All receptors derive from an elderly woman with acute or convalescent COVID-19.

The rearrangement uses TRBV30 and TRBJ1-6; D gene unclear. V shed 3 bases and J shed 0 bases, with 12 bases lying between them. Germline V gene lookup returns CDR1 GTSNPN and CDR2 SVGIG (reference sequence). The CDR3 runs to 16 residues. The CDR3 loop reads CAWRGGLSSYNSPLHF. For the CDR3, the DNA is TGTGCCTGGAGAGGCGGACTTAGCTCCTATAATTCACCCCTCCACTTT.

This clone has just a few counts. The genes are TRBV7-2 and TRBJ2-7; the match to TRBD1 covers 12 bases. The CDR3 is 14 residues long. CDR1 SGHTA and CDR2 FQGNSA come from the germline V gene. V dropped 5 bases and J dropped 6; count of bases not matched to a gene: 5. The CDR3: CASSRGQGAFEQYF. The DNA for the CDR3 is TGTGCCAGCAGCAGGGGACAGGGGGCGTTCGAGCAGTACTTC.

This rearrangement joins TRBV5-1 to TRBJ2-7; possibly TRBD1 for D (6 bases). The CDR3 is made up of 19 amino acids. V lost 3 bases to trimming and J lost 0 bases, with 25 bases between them. The germline gives CDR1 SGHRS, CDR2 YFSETQ. This chain's CDR3 is CASSSGYKQDRGSSYEQYF. In DNA form, the CDR3 reads TGCGCCAGCAGCTCGGGATATAAACAGGACAGAGGAAGCTCCTACGAGCAGTACTTC.

The genes are TRBV6-5 and TRBJ2-7; 7 bases are a match to TRBD1. In germline, CDR1 is MNHEY, CDR2 SVGAGI. The CDR3 totals 15 residues. V lost 2 bases to trimming and J lost 2 bases; unmatched junction nucleotides: 6. The CDR3 coding sequence is TGTGCCAGCAGTTACGCGCCGACAGGGCCCTACGAGCAGTACTTC. Residues: CASSYAPTGPYEQYF.

The V gene is TRBV4-2, the J gene TRBJ1-5; D ambiguous. From germline, CDR1 is LGHNA and CDR2 YNFKEQ. The ends were cut back, 0 bases at V and 2 bases at J, with 14 bases in the middle. The CDR3 has 17 amino acids. DNA for the CDR3: TGTGCCAGCAGCCAAGACACAGAACTCTACGGCAATCAGCCCCAGCATTTT. Its translation: CASSQDTELYGNQPQHF.

The chain carries TRBV28 and TRBJ2-5, with D perhaps TRBD1 (5 bases). The CDR3 runs to 12 residues. V was pared by 5 bases and J by 10 bases, with 14 bases between. Germline V CDR1 and CDR2: MDHEN, SYDVKM. The CDR3 nucleotides read TGTGCCAGCAGTGGGCCCCGTCAGGGCCAGTACTTC. Translated: CASSGPRQGQYF.

The chain combines TRBV11-2 with TRBJ2-7, with 9 bases that match TRBD2. The CDR3 is 18 residues long. Trimming removed 4 bases from V and 6 bases from J; junction bases left unmatched: 19. The germline V gene encodes CDR1 SGHAT and CDR2 FQNNGV. CDR3 in amino acids: CASSSSGGGTSSVREQYF. Written as DNA, the CDR3 is TGTGCCAGCAGCTCCTCGGGGGGCGGGACTAGCTCTGTTCGCGAGCAGTACTTC.

This rearrangement joins TRBV18 to TRBJ1-4; D uncertain. There are 17 residues in the CDR3. CDR1 is KGHSH and CDR2 is LQKENI in the germline V gene. V was trimmed by 2 bases and J by 3 bases, leaving 16 bases between them. CDR3 protein: CASSPNSGDGANEKLFF. CDR3 nucleotide sequence: TGTGCCAGCTCACCAAACTCCGGGGATGGAGCTAATGAAAAACTGTTTTTT.

This chain connects TRBV19 to TRBJ2-2, with D possibly matching TRBD2 (6 bases). The CDR3 extends over 13 amino acids. Germline CDR1 LNHDA, CDR2 SQIVND (reference sequence). V was clipped by 7 bases and J by 8 bases, with 14 bases between them. The CDR3 DNA reads as TGTGCCAGTAACGGCCGGGCGGGGGGGGAGCTGTTTTTT. Amino acid sequence: CASNGRAGGELFF.

For this clone: Other DNA sequences within the sample encode an identical CDR3. The chain recombines TRBV7-2 with TRBJ2-3; 8 bases match TRBD2. There are 15 residues in the CDR3. The ends lost 0 bases at V and 4 bases at J; junction bases unmatched: 3. Germline CDR1 reads SGHTA; CDR2 reads FQGNSA. This CDR3 is CASSLASGVSDTQYF. The CDR3 region has the DNA TGTGCCAGCAGCTTAGCTAGCGGGGTGTCAGATACGCAGTATTTT.